One and the same sample provided the 21 T cell receptor beta chains below, sequenced in a study of PD-1 blockade in classical Hodgkin lymphoma (dated by TCRdb to 2018 to 2021). The receptor library was made with the immunoSEQ multiplex PCR assay. The table was pulled from immuneACCESS by TCRdb, which kept in-frame rearrangements only. Such tables lose some clones; where checked, under half of the loss comes from unresolved V genes, and the rest has no known cause. Counted in this sample were more than 15,000 clones; around 90% of them appeared once. 3% to 5% of the sample belongs to the ten largest clones. In light of the paper, this sample's time point label describes: newly diagnosed, previously untreated cHL patient sample. The sequenced material came from peripheral blood mononuclear cells (PBMCs). The receptors were gathered from a human donor with classical Hodgkin lymphoma.

V gene TRBV25-1 combines with J gene TRBJ2-5; 7 bases match TRBD2. Germline CDR1 is MGHDK and CDR2 is SYGVNS. V dropped 4 bases and J dropped 2; count of bases not matched to a gene: 1. This CDR3 is built from 13 residues. The CDR3 region has the DNA TGTGCCAGCAGTGTGGGGGGGCAAGAGACCCAGTACTTC. This codes for CASSVGGQETQYF.

The table lists this clone with a count of one. The gene calls are TRBV20-1 and TRBJ1-1; maybe TRBD1 (5 bases). CDR1 is DFQATT, CDR2 SNEGSKA, per germline (reference sequence). With 3 bases removed from V and 4 bases from J, the gap between germline ends came to 6 bases. This CDR3 region has 11 residues. CDR3 residues: CSASRGTEAFF. CDR3 nucleotide sequence: TGCAGTGCTAGTAGGGGCACTGAAGCTTTCTTT.

V gene TRBV18 combines with J gene TRBJ1-1, with a tentative D call TRBD1 (5 bases). CDR3 size: 13 residues. Germline lookup yields CDR1 KGHSH and CDR2 LQKENI. Deletions cut 4 bases from V and 4 bases from J, with 10 bases between. The DNA of the CDR3 is TGTGCCAGCTCACTAGGACACCGCACTGAAGCTTTCTTT. Encoded protein: CASSLGHRTEAFF.

This chain uses TRBV5-8 with TRBJ2-7; D gene ambiguous. V lost 0 bases to trimming and J lost 7 bases, with 14 bases between them. This CDR3 contains 14 residues. Germline-derived CDR1 and CDR2 are SGHTS and YDEGEE. The chain's CDR3 is CASSLEPRMREQYF. The CDR3 DNA follows: TGTGCCAGCAGCTTGGAGCCCCGGATGAGGGAGCAGTACTTC.

The chain joins TRBV7-9 to TRBJ1-2; D is uncertain. Germline assignment: CDR1 SEHNR and CDR2 FQNEAQ (reference sequence). There are 17 residues in the CDR3. V was pared by 0 bases and J by 0 bases, with 14 bases between. DNA for the CDR3: TGTGCCAGCAGCTTAGCCCACCAGGATGCAGCTAACTATGGCTACACCTTC. Translation gives CASSLAHQDAANYGYTF.

The V and J genes are TRBV28 and TRBJ2-1, with 7 bases identical to TRBD2. The CDR3 runs 15 residues. Germline V lookup: CDR1 MDHEN, CDR2 SYDVKM. J was trimmed by 7 bases and V by 2 bases; bases with no gene match: 8. For the CDR3, the DNA is TGTGCCAGCAGTTTAGGCGGGGAGGGGCCTAATGAGCAGTTCTTC. It codes for CASSLGGEGPNEQFF.

This clone was picked up one time. This chain joins TRBV28 and TRBJ2-2, with 8 nucleotides matching TRBD1. V lost 5 bases, J lost 9 bases, and 11 bases stayed unmatched. The CDR3 totals 15 residues. Germline V gene lookup returns CDR1 MDHEN and CDR2 SYDVKM. The CDR3 DNA is TGTGCCAGCAGTCCCTCACGGACAGGGTTTTGGGAGCTGTTTTTT. Translated: CASSPSRTGFWELFF.

This clone appeared a few times. The chain combines TRBV7-2 with TRBJ1-2, with 7 nucleotides matching TRBD1. The V segment lost 1 base and the J segment 7 bases; nucleotides outside the gene matches: 12. The CDR3 loop spans 16 amino acids. Germline CDR1 is SGHTA and CDR2 is FQGNSA. CDR3 protein: CASSLVGGRGIGGYTF. CDR3 DNA sequence: TGTGCCAGCAGCTTAGTAGGGGGCCGGGGGATTGGTGGCTACACCTTC.

The rearrangement links TRBV29-1 to TRBJ2-3; the match to TRBD2 covers 12 bases. Per the germline V gene, CDR1 is SQVTM and CDR2 is ANQGSEA. V shed 6 bases and J 3 bases; nucleotides not matched to a gene: 7. The CDR3 has 15 residues. This chain's CDR3 is CSVPGLAGLTDTQYF. The CDR3 DNA sequence: TGCAGCGTGCCGGGACTAGCGGGTTTGACAGATACGCAGTATTTT.

J is TRBJ1-5 and V is TRBV19, with D perhaps TRBD1 (5 bases). V was clipped by 6 bases and J by 2 bases, with 11 bases between them. Per germline, CDR1 LNHDA and CDR2 SQIVND (reference sequence). The CDR3 extends over 14 amino acids. The CDR3, as DNA: TGTGCCAGTAGGCCCGACAGTCGCAATCAGCCCCAGCATTTT. Protein sequence: CASRPDSRNQPQHF.

CDR3 protein: CASSADRTVYEQYF. In DNA, the CDR3 is TGTGCCAGCAGCGCGGACAGGACCGTCTACGAGCAGTACTTC. This chain connects TRBV2 to TRBJ2-7; 7 bases line up with TRBD1. This CDR3 has 14 amino acids. Germline CDR1 reads SNHLY; CDR2 reads FYNNEI. Trimming removed 6 bases from V and 3 bases from J; junction bases left unmatched: 8.

This rearrangement joins TRBV7-6 to TRBJ1-1, with unresolved D. Germline V gene lookup returns CDR1 SGHVS and CDR2 FNYEAQ. Trimming removed 5 bases from V and 0 bases from J, with 10 bases in between. The CDR3 is made up of 14 amino acids. CDR3 loop: CASSPVRLNTEAFF. DNA of the CDR3: TGTGCCAGCAGCCCCGTCAGATTGAACACTGAAGCTTTCTTT.

This chain connects TRBV7-2 to TRBJ2-5, with 8 bases aligning to TRBD2. Germline CDR1 SGHTA, CDR2 FQGNSA. The CDR3 has 16 residues. V was pared by 6 bases and J by 0 bases, with 9 bases of the junction left unmatched. DNA of the CDR3: TGTGCCAGCAGTCGGGGGGGCTTTTTGTACCAAGAGACCCAGTACTTC. It translates to CASSRGGFLYQETQYF.

The rearrangement uses TRBV7-6 and TRBJ2-3; D is perhaps TRBD1 or TRBD2 (7 bases each). This CDR3 is built from 17 residues. Germline V gene data show CDR1 as SGHVS and CDR2 as FNYEAQ. The V end was cut by 0 bases, the J end by 4 bases, with 17 bases between. As DNA, the CDR3 is TGTGCCAGCAGCTTAGCGCTACAGGGAGGGGGCCCAGATACGCAGTATTTT. It codes for CASSLALQGGGPDTQYF.

The CDR3 DNA sequence: TGTGCCAGCAGTCGGACTAGCGGGAGGGAGCGCGCCTACAATGAGCAGTTCTTC. This gives the protein CASSRTSGRERAYNEQFF. The rearrangement links TRBV2 to TRBJ2-1, with 15 bases identical to TRBD2. The length of the CDR3 is 18 residues. The germline V gene has CDR1 SNHLY and CDR2 FYNNEI. V shed 5 bases and J 2 bases; nucleotides not matched to a gene: 7.

The V call is TRBV5-4, the J call TRBJ1-1, with 7 positions matching TRBD1. The CDR3 has 17 amino acids. Trimming took 3 bases from V and 0 from J; bases not matched to a gene: 11. Germline-derived CDR1 and CDR2 are SGHNT and YYREEE (reference sequence). The CDR3 bases are TGTGCCAGCAGCTCGGACAGGCAGAGCCCCATGAACACTGAAGCTTTCTTT. This sequence encodes CASSSDRQSPMNTEAFF.

The V and J genes are TRBV5-6 and TRBJ2-7; D tentatively fits TRBD1 or TRBD2 (5 bases each). The V and J ends lost 2 bases and 0 bases respectively, with 15 bases between them. The CDR3 spans 16 residues. Germline lookup yields CDR1 SGHDT and CDR2 YYEEEE. The CDR3 loop is CASSFSPGPSSYEQYF. CDR3 nucleotides: TGTGCCAGCAGCTTTTCGCCGGGACCTAGCTCCTACGAGCAGTACTTC.

The chain is built from TRBV7-9 and TRBJ1-2; D might be TRBD1 (5 bases). The length of the CDR3 is 11 residues. Trimming took off 2 bases at V and 10 bases at J, with 8 bases between the two ends. CDR1 is SEHNR and CDR2 is FQNEAQ in the germline V gene (reference sequence). The CDR3 nucleotides read TGTGCCAGCAGCTTACTGGACACCTACACCTTC. Protein product: CASSLLDTYTF.

The chain uses TRBV9 and TRBJ2-7; 12 nucleotides match TRBD2. This CDR3 region has 15 residues. The germline V gene encodes CDR1 SGDLS and CDR2 YYNGEE. Unmatched junction bases numbered 7, after V lost 4 bases and J lost 5 bases. DNA for the CDR3: TGTGCCAGCAGCCCTCGACTAGCGGGGGCCCACGAGCAGTACTTC. Encoded protein: CASSPRLAGAHEQYF.

This rearrangement joins TRBV6-1 to TRBJ2-5; D uncertain. The CDR3 is 14 amino acids. Germline values: CDR1 MNHNS, CDR2 SASEGT. Trimming took 5 bases from V and 3 from J, leaving 13 bases between them. The CDR3 loop reads CASSQTWAEETQYF. In DNA, the CDR3 is TGTGCCAGCAGTCAAACTTGGGCAGAAGAGACCCAGTACTTC.

In nucleotides, the CDR3 is TGTGCCAGCAGCTTAGATAAGTATGGCTACACCTTC. This gives the protein CASSLDKYGYTF. The V and J genes are TRBV7-2 and TRBJ1-2; D is ambiguous. This CDR3 spans 12 amino acids. Trimming removed 1 base from V and 5 bases from J, with 5 bases in between. Germline CDR1 reads SGHTA; CDR2 reads FQGNSA.